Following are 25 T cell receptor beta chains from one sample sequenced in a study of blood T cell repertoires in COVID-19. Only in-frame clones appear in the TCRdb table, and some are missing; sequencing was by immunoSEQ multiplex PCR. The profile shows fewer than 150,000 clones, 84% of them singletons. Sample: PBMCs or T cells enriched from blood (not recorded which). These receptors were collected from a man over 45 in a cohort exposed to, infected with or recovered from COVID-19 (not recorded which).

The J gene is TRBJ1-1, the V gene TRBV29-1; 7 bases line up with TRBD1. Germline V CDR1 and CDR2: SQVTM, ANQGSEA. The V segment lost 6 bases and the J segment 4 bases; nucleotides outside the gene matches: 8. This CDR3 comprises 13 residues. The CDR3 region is CSVLQGSGTEAFF. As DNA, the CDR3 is TGCAGCGTATTACAGGGGTCGGGCACTGAAGCTTTCTTT. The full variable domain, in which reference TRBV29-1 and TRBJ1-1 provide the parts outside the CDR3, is SAVISQKPSRDICQRGTSLTIQCQVDSQVTMMFWYRQQPGQSLTLIATANQGSEATYESGFVIDKFPISRPNLTFSTLTVSNMSPEDSSIYLCSVLQGSGTEAFFGQGTRLTVV.

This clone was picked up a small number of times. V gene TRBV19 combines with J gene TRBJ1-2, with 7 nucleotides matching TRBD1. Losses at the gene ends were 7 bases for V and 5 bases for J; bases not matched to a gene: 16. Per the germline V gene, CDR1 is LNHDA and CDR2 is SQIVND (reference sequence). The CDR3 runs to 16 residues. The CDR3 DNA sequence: TGTGCCAGTACCCCGAGTTCAACAGGGGTAGATTATGGCTACACCTTC. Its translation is CASTPSSTGVDYGYTF.

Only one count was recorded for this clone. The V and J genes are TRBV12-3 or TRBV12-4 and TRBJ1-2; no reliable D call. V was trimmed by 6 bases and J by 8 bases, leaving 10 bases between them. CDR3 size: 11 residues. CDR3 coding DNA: TGTGCCAGCAGATCCTCCGAGGGCTACACCTTC. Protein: CASRSSEGYTF.

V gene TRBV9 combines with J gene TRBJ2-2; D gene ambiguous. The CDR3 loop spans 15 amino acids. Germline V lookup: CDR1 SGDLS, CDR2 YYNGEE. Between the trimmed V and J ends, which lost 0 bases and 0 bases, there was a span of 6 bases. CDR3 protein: CASSVVAANTGELFF. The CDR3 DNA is TGTGCCAGCAGCGTAGTCGCGGCGAACACCGGGGAGCTGTTTTTT.

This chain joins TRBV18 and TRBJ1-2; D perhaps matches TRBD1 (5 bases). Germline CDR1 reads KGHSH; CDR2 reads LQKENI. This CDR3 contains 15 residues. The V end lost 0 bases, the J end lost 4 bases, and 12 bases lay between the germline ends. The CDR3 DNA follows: TGTGCCAGCTCACCACCTGGGACGGGGGTCTATGGCTACACCTTC. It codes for CASSPPGTGVYGYTF.

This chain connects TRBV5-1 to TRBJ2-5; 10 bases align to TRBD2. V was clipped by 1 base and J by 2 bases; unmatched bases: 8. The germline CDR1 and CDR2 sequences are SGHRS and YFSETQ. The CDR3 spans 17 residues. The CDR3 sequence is CASSLRPGLAAQETQYF. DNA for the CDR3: TGCGCCAGCAGCTTGAGGCCCGGACTAGCGGCTCAAGAGACCCAGTACTTC.

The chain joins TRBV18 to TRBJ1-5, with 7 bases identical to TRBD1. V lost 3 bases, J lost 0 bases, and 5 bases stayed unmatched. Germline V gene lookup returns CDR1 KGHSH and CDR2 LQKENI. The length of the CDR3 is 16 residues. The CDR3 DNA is TGTGCCAGCTCACCCCGGGGACAGCATAGCAATCAGCCCCAGCATTTT. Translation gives CASSPRGQHSNQPQHF.

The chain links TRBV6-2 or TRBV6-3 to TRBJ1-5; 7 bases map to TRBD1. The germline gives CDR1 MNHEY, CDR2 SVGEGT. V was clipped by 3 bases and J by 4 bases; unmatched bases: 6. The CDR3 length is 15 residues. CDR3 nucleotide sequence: TGTGCCAGCAGTTATGTAGGGGGCCCGAATCAGCCCCAGCATTTT. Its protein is CASSYVGGPNQPQHF.

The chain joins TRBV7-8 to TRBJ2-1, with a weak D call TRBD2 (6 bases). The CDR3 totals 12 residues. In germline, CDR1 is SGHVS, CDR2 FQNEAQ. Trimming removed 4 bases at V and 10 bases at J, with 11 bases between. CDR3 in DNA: TGTGCCAGCAGCTCCGGGGGAGTAGAGCAGTTCTTC. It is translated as CASSSGGVEQFF. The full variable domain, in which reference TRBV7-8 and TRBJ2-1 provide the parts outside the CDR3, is GAGVSQSPRYKVAKRGQDVALRCDPISGHVSLFWYQQALGQGPEFLTYFQNEAQLDKSGLPSDRFFAERPEGSVSTLKIQRTQQEDSAVYLCASSSGGVEQFFGPGTRLTVL.

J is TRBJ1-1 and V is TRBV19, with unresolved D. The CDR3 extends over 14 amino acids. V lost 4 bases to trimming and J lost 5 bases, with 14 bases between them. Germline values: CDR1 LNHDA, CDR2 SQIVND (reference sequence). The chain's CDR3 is CASSNIAGGTEAFF. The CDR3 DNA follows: TGTGCCAGTAGTAATATTGCAGGAGGGACTGAAGCTTTCTTT.

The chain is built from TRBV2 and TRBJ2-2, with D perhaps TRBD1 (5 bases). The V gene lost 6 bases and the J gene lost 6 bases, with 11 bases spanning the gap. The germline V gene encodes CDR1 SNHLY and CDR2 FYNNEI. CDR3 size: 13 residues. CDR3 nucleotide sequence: TGTGCCAGCAGCCTAGGGGCGTCCGGGGAGCTGTTTTTT. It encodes CASSLGASGELFF.

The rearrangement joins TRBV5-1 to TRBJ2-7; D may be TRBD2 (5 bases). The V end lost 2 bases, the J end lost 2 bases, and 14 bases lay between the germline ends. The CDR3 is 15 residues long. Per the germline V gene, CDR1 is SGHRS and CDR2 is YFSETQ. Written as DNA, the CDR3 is TGCGCCAGCAGCTTTTTGGGAGACGATCCCTACGAGCAGTACTTC. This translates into CASSFLGDDPYEQYF.

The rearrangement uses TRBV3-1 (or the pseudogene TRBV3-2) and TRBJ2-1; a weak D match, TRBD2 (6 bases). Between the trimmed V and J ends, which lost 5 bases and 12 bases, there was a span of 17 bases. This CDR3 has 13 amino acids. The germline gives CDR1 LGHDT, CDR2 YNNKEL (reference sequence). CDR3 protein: CASSTGLSEGQFF. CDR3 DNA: TGTGCCAGCAGCACGGGACTGAGCGAAGGGCAGTTCTTC.

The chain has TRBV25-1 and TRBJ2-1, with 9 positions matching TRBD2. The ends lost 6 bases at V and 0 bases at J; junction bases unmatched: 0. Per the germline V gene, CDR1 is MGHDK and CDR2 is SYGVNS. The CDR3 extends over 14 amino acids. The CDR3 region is CASRTSGSYNEQFF. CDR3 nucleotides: TGTGCCAGCAGGACTAGCGGCTCCTACAATGAGCAGTTCTTC.

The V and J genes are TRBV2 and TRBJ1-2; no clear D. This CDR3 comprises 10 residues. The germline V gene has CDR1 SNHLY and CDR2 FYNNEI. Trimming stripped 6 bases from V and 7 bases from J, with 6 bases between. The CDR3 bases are TGTGCCAGCAGGGGAGGTGGCTACACCTTC. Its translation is CASRGGGYTF.

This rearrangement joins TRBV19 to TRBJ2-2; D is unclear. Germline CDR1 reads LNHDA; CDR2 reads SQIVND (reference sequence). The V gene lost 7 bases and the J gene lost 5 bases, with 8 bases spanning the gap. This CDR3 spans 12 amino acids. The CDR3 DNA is TGTGCCAGTACCGGTCGAACCGGGGAGCTGTTTTTT. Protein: CASTGRTGELFF.

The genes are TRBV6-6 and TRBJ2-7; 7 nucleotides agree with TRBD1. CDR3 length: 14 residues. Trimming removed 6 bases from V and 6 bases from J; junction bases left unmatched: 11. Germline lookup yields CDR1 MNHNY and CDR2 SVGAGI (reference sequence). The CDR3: CASSQGEGGLEQYF. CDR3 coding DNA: TGTGCCAGCAGCCAGGGGGAAGGGGGCCTCGAGCAGTACTTC.

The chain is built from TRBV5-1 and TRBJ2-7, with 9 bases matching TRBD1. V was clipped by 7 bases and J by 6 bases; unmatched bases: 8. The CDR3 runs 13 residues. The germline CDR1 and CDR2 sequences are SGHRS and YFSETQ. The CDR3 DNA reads TGCGCCAGCGGGGACAGGGTTTCTGGCGAGCAGTACTTC. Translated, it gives CASGDRVSGEQYF.

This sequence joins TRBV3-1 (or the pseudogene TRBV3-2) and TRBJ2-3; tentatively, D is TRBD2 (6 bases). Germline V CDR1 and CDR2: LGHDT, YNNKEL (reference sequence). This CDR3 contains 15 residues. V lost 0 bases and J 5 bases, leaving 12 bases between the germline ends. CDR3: CASSQEPGRKDTQYF. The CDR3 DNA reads TGTGCCAGCAGCCAAGAACCCGGGAGAAAAGATACGCAGTATTTT.

Here the CDR3 reads CASSPAGDRATDTQYF. The DNA of the CDR3 is TGCGCCAGCAGCCCCGCAGGGGACAGGGCCACAGATACGCAGTATTTT. The chain links TRBV5-1 to TRBJ2-3; TRBD1 matches at 9 bases. The ends lost 4 bases at V and 2 bases at J; junction bases unmatched: 8. The CDR3 consists of 16 residues. Per the germline V gene, CDR1 is SGHRS and CDR2 is YFSETQ.

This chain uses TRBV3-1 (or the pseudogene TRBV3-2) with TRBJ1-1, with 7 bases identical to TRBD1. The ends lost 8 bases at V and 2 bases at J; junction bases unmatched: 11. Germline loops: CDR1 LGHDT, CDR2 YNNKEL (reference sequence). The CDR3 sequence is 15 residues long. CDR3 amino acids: CASGDAGQRNTEAFF. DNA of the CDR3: TGTGCCAGCGGCGATGCGGGACAGAGAAACACTGAAGCTTTCTTT.

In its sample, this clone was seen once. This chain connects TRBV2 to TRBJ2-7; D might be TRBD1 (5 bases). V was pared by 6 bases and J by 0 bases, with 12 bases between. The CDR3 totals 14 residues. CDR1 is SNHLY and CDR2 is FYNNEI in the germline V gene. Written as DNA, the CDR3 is TGTGCCAGCAGATCAAGGGGCGCCTCCTACGAGCAGTACTTC. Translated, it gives CASRSRGASYEQYF.

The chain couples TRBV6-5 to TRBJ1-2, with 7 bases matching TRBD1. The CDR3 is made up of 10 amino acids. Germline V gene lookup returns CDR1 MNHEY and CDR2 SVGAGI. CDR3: CAGGQVSYTF. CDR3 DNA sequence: TGTGCTGGAGGACAGGTTAGCTACACCTTC.

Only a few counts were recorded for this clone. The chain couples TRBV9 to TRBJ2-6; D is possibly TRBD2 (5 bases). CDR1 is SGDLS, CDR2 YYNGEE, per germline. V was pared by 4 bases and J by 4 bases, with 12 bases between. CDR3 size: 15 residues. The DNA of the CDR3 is TGTGCCAGCAGCTTCAGGTCGGGAGGGGCCAACGTCCTGACTTTC. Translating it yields CASSFRSGGANVLTF.

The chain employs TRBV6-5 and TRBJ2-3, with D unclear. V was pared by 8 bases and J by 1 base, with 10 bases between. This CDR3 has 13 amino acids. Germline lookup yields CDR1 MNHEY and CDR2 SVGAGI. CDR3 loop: CASCNTGTDTQYF. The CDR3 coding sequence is TGTGCCAGCTGTAACACCGGCACAGATACGCAGTATTTT.